The 18 T cell receptor beta chains presented below share a single source sample, sequenced in a study of blood T cell repertoires in COVID-19 (dated by TCRdb to 2020 to 2022). Library method: the immunoSEQ multiplex PCR assay. TCRdb mirrors the immuneACCESS table, restricted to in-frame sequences. Some clones are absent from its copies; in checked studies, under half trace to an unresolved V gene, and the reason for the others is unknown. Within this sample are approximately 220,000 clones, with 81% of them counted one time only. The biggest ten clones account for 7.5% to 9% of the sample. Material: peripheral blood. These receptors were taken from an elderly woman with acute or convalescent COVID-19.

The genes are TRBV5-4 and TRBJ2-5, with D possibly TRBD1 on 5 matching bases. This CDR3 is 14 amino acids long. With 2 bases removed from V and 5 bases from J, the gap between germline ends came to 13 bases. Germline assignment: CDR1 SGHNT and CDR2 YYREEE (reference sequence). The CDR3 here is CASSLRQPGETQYF. The CDR3 DNA is TGTGCCAGCAGCTTAAGACAGCCCGGGGAGACCCAGTACTTC.

The J gene is TRBJ1-1, the V gene TRBV30, with 8 positions matching TRBD1. The V gene's germline CDR1 is GTSNPN and CDR2 SVGIG (reference sequence). V was clipped by 4 bases and J by 1 base; unmatched bases: 2. The CDR3 totals 13 residues. The CDR3 here is CAWTGGRNTEAFF. The DNA of the CDR3 is TGTGCCTGGACAGGGGGCAGGAACACTGAAGCTTTCTTT.

This chain uses TRBV5-1 with TRBJ2-7, with a weak D call TRBD2 (6 bases). Trimming stripped 0 bases from V and 5 bases from J, with 12 bases between. CDR1 is SGHRS and CDR2 is YFSETQ in the germline V gene. CDR3 length: 14 residues. The CDR3 DNA follows: TGCGCCAGCAGCTTGGGACTAGTTGTAGACGAGCAGTACTTC. Amino acid sequence: CASSLGLVVDEQYF.

The chain employs TRBV6-5 and TRBJ1-4; D gene uncertain. CDR3 length: 13 residues. V was clipped by 6 bases and J by 5 bases, with 10 bases between them. Germline lookup yields CDR1 MNHEY and CDR2 SVGAGI. The CDR3 sequence: CASRAGLNEKLFF. The DNA of the CDR3 is TGTGCCAGCAGGGCAGGACTGAATGAAAAACTGTTTTTT.

The CDR3 is CAWSTGTSGTNEQFF. The CDR3 DNA follows: TGTGCCTGGAGTACCGGGACTAGCGGGACAAATGAGCAGTTCTTC. The rearrangement links TRBV30 to TRBJ2-1; 13 bases fit TRBD2. Trimming cost V 2 bases and J 7 bases; bases outside gene matches: 5. The germline gives CDR1 GTSNPN, CDR2 SVGIG (reference sequence). CDR3 size: 15 residues.

The chain has TRBV19 and TRBJ1-5; 7 bases agree with TRBD1. Germline CDR1 and CDR2: LNHDA and SQIVND (reference sequence). This CDR3 has 19 residues. With V trimmed by 5 bases and J by 0 bases, 16 bases remained unmatched. The CDR3 DNA follows: TGTGCCAGTAGTCTTCGGGCAAAGACAGGGAGATATAGCAATCAGCCCCAGCATTTT. It encodes CASSLRAKTGRYSNQPQHF.

V and J are TRBV18 and TRBJ1-1; 7 bases align to TRBD1. Germline V lookup: CDR1 KGHSH, CDR2 LQKENI. V lost 5 bases and J lost 3; bases outside the gene matches: 12. This CDR3 is 16 amino acids long. CDR3 protein: CASSSILQGPHTEAFF. In nucleotides, the CDR3 is TGTGCCAGCTCATCCATCTTACAGGGGCCACACACTGAAGCTTTCTTT.

The rearrangement links TRBV29-1 to TRBJ1-1; no clear D gene. Germline V gene lookup returns CDR1 SQVTM and CDR2 ANQGSEA. V lost 2 bases and J 0 bases, leaving 7 bases between the germline ends. CDR3 length equals 13 residues. This CDR3 is CSVENSMNTEAFF. As DNA, the CDR3 is TGCAGCGTTGAAAACAGTATGAACACTGAAGCTTTCTTT.

This chain connects TRBV6-1 to TRBJ2-3; no firm D call. The V end lost 3 bases, the J end lost 8 bases, and 12 bases lay between the germline ends. Germline V lookup: CDR1 MNHNS, CDR2 SASEGT. The CDR3 contains 13 residues. CDR3 sequence: CASSDTPGTTQYF. The CDR3 DNA reads as TGTGCCAGCAGTGATACTCCAGGTACTACGCAGTATTTT.

V usage is TRBV6-5 and J usage is TRBJ2-5; 9 bases align to TRBD1. V was clipped by 6 bases and J by 3 bases; unmatched bases: 5. Germline V gene lookup returns CDR1 MNHEY and CDR2 SVGAGI. This CDR3 comprises 14 residues. The CDR3 DNA is TGTGCCAGCAGGGGACAGGGAGGGGAAGAGACCCAGTACTTC. Its translation is CASRGQGGEETQYF.

This chain joins TRBV27 and TRBJ1-6; D perhaps matches TRBD1 (5 bases). The ends were cut back, 7 bases at V and 7 bases at J, with 14 bases in the middle. The germline CDR1 and CDR2 sequences are MNHEY and SMNVEV (reference sequence). The CDR3 is 14 residues long. The CDR3 reads CASTLRQQNSPLHF. CDR3 nucleotide sequence: TGTGCCAGCACCCTCCGACAGCAGAATTCACCCCTCCACTTT.

This rearrangement joins TRBV5-1 to TRBJ2-6; TRBD2 matches 7 bases. The ends lost 6 bases at V and 1 base at J; junction bases unmatched: 10. CDR3 length equals 17 residues. Germline V gene sequence: CDR1 SGHRS, CDR2 YFSETQ. In DNA form, the CDR3 reads TGCGCCAGCACCCGGCTTATGGGGGGGTCTGGGGCCAACGTCCTGACTTTC. This codes for CASTRLMGGSGANVLTF.

This sequence joins TRBV6-5 and TRBJ2-1, with 8 bases aligning to TRBD1. V trimming: 7 bases; J trimming: 6 bases; junction bases outside the gene matches: 8. The CDR3 is 14 amino acids. Germline V gene data show CDR1 as MNHEY and CDR2 as SVGAGI. This chain's CDR3 is CASIRTGLSNEQFF. CDR3 bases: TGTGCCAGCATCAGGACAGGGTTGAGCAATGAGCAGTTCTTC.

This sequence joins TRBV5-4 and TRBJ1-1, with TRBD1 matching 7 bases. CDR1 is SGHNT and CDR2 is YYREEE in the germline V gene (reference sequence). V lost 6 bases, J lost 7 bases, and 6 bases stayed unmatched. The CDR3 sequence is 12 residues long. This CDR3 is CASTFNRGEAFF. As DNA, the CDR3 is TGTGCCAGCACCTTCAACAGGGGTGAAGCTTTCTTT.

The chain joins TRBV11-1 to TRBJ2-2; TRBD2 agrees at 11 bases. In germline, CDR1 is SGHAT, CDR2 FQDESV (reference sequence). Trimming cost V 5 bases and J 5 bases; bases outside gene matches: 4. This CDR3 has 15 amino acids. Here the CDR3 reads CASSLSGGATGELFF. The CDR3 DNA reads as TGTGCCAGCAGCCTTAGCGGGGGGGCAACCGGGGAGCTGTTTTTT.

This rearrangement joins TRBV11-3 to TRBJ2-2; 10 bases align to TRBD2. The length of the CDR3 is 15 residues. Losses at the gene ends were 5 bases for V and 4 bases for J; bases not matched to a gene: 4. Germline V gene lookup returns CDR1 SGHNT and CDR2 YENEEA. The CDR3 here is CASSKGLASTGELFF. DNA of the CDR3: TGTGCCAGCAGCAAGGGACTAGCGAGCACCGGGGAGCTGTTTTTT.

This clone has more than one count but fewer than ten. V is TRBV5-1 and J is TRBJ2-7, with TRBD1 identical over 8 bases. V gave up 0 bases and J gave up 1 base; unmatched junction bases: 12. CDR1 SGHRS and CDR2 YFSETQ come from the germline V gene. The CDR3 spans 18 residues. For the CDR3, the DNA is TGCGCCAGCAGCTTGGCCTCGTCCGGGACAGGTGTTTCCTACGAGCAGTACTTC. Protein: CASSLASSGTGVSYEQYF.

The J gene is TRBJ1-1, the V gene TRBV6-5, with 9 positions matching TRBD1. This CDR3 is 15 amino acids long. Germline assignment: CDR1 MNHEY and CDR2 SVGAGI. Trimming cost V 2 bases and J 10 bases; bases outside gene matches: 11. CDR3 in amino acids: CASSYTTGTGSRAFF. In DNA form, the CDR3 reads TGTGCCAGCAGTTACACGACCGGGACAGGGTCGAGAGCTTTCTTT.